A single sample is the source of the 23 T cell receptor beta chains below, sequenced in a study of blood T cell repertoires in COVID-19. Libraries were prepared by immunoSEQ multiplex PCR; TCRdb keeps only in-frame clonotypes and omits some of them. Here the sample spans 300,000 to 400,000 clones, more than 75% being singletons. Input material: peripheral blood. The receptors come from a woman aged 50 to 65 with COVID-19, enrolled during active disease.

The V gene is TRBV10-3, the J gene TRBJ1-3; TRBD1 might be the D (6 bases). The CDR3 totals 13 residues. The V gene lost 6 bases and the J gene lost 3 bases, with 9 bases spanning the gap. Germline CDR1 reads ENHRY; CDR2 reads SYGVKD. The DNA of the CDR3 is TGTGCCATCAGATCGGACAGTGGAAACACCATATATTTT. Translating it yields CAIRSDSGNTIYF.

The chain is built from TRBV5-1 and TRBJ2-7; 10 nucleotides agree with TRBD2. J gave up 4 bases and V 2 bases, and 3 bases lay outside the gene matches. In germline, CDR1 is SGHRS, CDR2 YFSETQ. The CDR3 contains 14 residues. CDR3 sequence reads: CASSFTSGKYEQYF. CDR3 nucleotide sequence: TGCGCCAGCAGCTTCACTAGCGGGAAGTACGAGCAGTACTTC.

The V call is TRBV5-1, the J call TRBJ2-1; 10 bases fit TRBD2. The CDR3 spans 17 residues. Per germline, CDR1 SGHRS and CDR2 YFSETQ. With 4 bases clipped from V and 9 bases from J, the junction kept 16 bases outside the gene matches. Here the CDR3 reads CASSGGLARPQRREQFF. CDR3 coding DNA: TGCGCCAGCAGCGGGGGACTAGCGAGACCTCAACGGCGTGAGCAGTTCTTC. Full variable domain (remainder filled in from reference TRBV5-1 and TRBJ2-1): KAGVTQTPRYLIKTRGQQVTLSCSPISGHRSVSWYQQTPGQGLQFLFEYFSETQRNKGNFPGRFSGRQFSNSRSEMNVSTLELGDSALYLCASSGGLARPQRREQFFGPGTRLTVL.

The gene calls are TRBV4-3 and TRBJ2-1, with 9 bases aligning to TRBD2. CDR1 and CDR2 (germline): LGHNA, YSLEER. V shed 0 bases, J shed 3 bases, and the junction held 9 bases outside the gene matches. The length of the CDR3 is 18 residues. CDR3 amino acids: CASSQDRGYSGSYNEQFF. In DNA, the CDR3 is TGCGCCAGCAGCCAAGATCGCGGGTATAGCGGGAGCTACAATGAGCAGTTCTTC.

This sequence joins TRBV30 and TRBJ2-5; the D is unclear. The CDR3 has 14 amino acids. The germline gives CDR1 GTSNPN, CDR2 SVGIG (reference sequence). The V and J ends lost 0 bases and 2 bases respectively, with 10 bases between them. This CDR3 reads CAWSVSFRQETQYF. The CDR3 coding sequence is TGTGCCTGGAGTGTATCCTTTCGGCAAGAGACCCAGTACTTC.

This sequence joins TRBV5-1 and TRBJ1-1, with 7 bases identical to TRBD1. Germline V gives CDR1 SGHRS, CDR2 YFSETQ. The CDR3 has 14 residues. With 5 bases clipped from V and 1 base from J, the junction kept 5 bases outside the gene matches. In DNA, the CDR3 is TGCGCCAGCAGTCCACAGGGGACGAACACTGAAGCTTTCTTT. This codes for CASSPQGTNTEAFF.

The V gene is TRBV6-5, the J gene TRBJ1-1; D ambiguous. The CDR3 length is 13 residues. Germline V gene lookup returns CDR1 MNHEY and CDR2 SVGAGI. Trimming shortened V by 7 bases and J by 1 base, and 10 bases separated the two germline ends. The CDR3 sequence: CASTRGSNTEAFF. CDR3 bases: TGTGCCAGCACCAGAGGGTCGAACACTGAAGCTTTCTTT.

The rearrangement links TRBV7-9 to TRBJ1-5; D ambiguous. CDR3 length: 14 amino acids. V lost 5 bases and J 0 bases, leaving 8 bases between the germline ends. Germline CDR1 reads SEHNR; CDR2 reads FQNEAQ (reference sequence). The CDR3 nucleotides read TGTGCCAGCAGCCCTTTAAATAGCAATCAGCCCCAGCATTTT. Translated, it gives CASSPLNSNQPQHF.

This clone has more than one count but fewer than ten. The chain couples TRBV18 to TRBJ2-1; 12 positions agree with TRBD2. Germline loops: CDR1 KGHSH, CDR2 LQKENI. The ends lost 2 bases at V and 9 bases at J; junction bases unmatched: 5. The CDR3 contains 15 residues. This CDR3 reads CASSPGLAGSGEQFF. CDR3 coding DNA: TGTGCCAGCTCACCAGGACTAGCGGGATCGGGTGAGCAGTTCTTC.

The chain is built from TRBV11-3 and TRBJ2-5; 8 bases map to TRBD1. This CDR3 spans 15 amino acids. V trimming: 1 base; J trimming: 5 bases; junction bases outside the gene matches: 6. Per germline, CDR1 SGHNT and CDR2 YENEEA. DNA for the CDR3: TGTGCCAGCAGCTTAGGTCAGGGGGCGATGGAGACCCAGTACTTC. Protein: CASSLGQGAMETQYF.

The chain employs TRBV11-2 and TRBJ2-1, with D perhaps matching TRBD1 (5 bases). CDR3 length equals 16 residues. The germline V gene has CDR1 SGHAT and CDR2 FQNNGV. The V end lost 4 bases, the J end lost 5 bases, and 18 bases lay between the germline ends. The CDR3 DNA is TGTGCCAGCAGCTCTATGATATACGGACACAACAATGAGCAGTTCTTC. This gives the protein CASSSMIYGHNNEQFF.

The chain joins TRBV9 to TRBJ1-1, with TRBD1 matching over 9 bases. The length of the CDR3 is 16 residues. Germline V CDR1 and CDR2: SGDLS, YYNGEE. Trimming took 0 bases from V and 8 from J; bases not matched to a gene: 11. CDR3 bases: TGTGCCAGCAGCGTAGCGGGACAGGGAAAGGTCGGGGAAGCTTTCTTT. Translated: CASSVAGQGKVGEAFF.

This chain links TRBV19 with TRBJ1-5; 8 positions match TRBD1. The CDR3 length is 14 residues. J was trimmed by 6 bases and V by 6 bases; bases with no gene match: 7. The germline CDR1 and CDR2 sequences are LNHDA and SQIVND (reference sequence). This CDR3 reads CASSDRGGGQPQHF. CDR3 DNA: TGTGCCAGTAGCGACAGGGGAGGCGGTCAGCCCCAGCATTTT.

The chain has TRBV10-3 and TRBJ2-1; 8 positions agree with TRBD2. CDR1 and CDR2 (germline): ENHRY, SYGVKD. The ends lost 4 bases at V and 4 bases at J; junction bases unmatched: 6. The CDR3 length is 15 residues. The CDR3 sequence is CAISAGTRRYNEQFF. CDR3 nucleotides: TGTGCCATCAGTGCCGGGACTAGGAGGTACAATGAGCAGTTCTTC.

The V gene is TRBV19, the J gene TRBJ2-2; 7 nucleotides align to TRBD2. Per the germline V gene, CDR1 is LNHDA and CDR2 is SQIVND (reference sequence). V dropped 3 bases and J dropped 6; count of bases not matched to a gene: 7. The CDR3 totals 15 residues. The CDR3 sequence is CASSIIGGRPGELFF. In DNA, the CDR3 is TGTGCCAGTAGTATCATAGGCGGGAGACCCGGGGAGCTGTTTTTT.

The rearrangement links TRBV7-8 to TRBJ2-1, with 10 bases identical to TRBD2. The V segment lost 5 bases and the J segment 5 bases; nucleotides outside the gene matches: 15. Germline CDR1 SGHVS, CDR2 FQNEAQ. The CDR3 length is 18 residues. The CDR3 spells CASSPQGMASGRDNEQFF. The CDR3 nucleotides are TGTGCCAGCAGCCCTCAGGGGATGGCTAGCGGGAGAGACAATGAGCAGTTCTTC.

V is TRBV3-1 (or the pseudogene TRBV3-2) and J is TRBJ2-5; 8 positions match TRBD1. This CDR3 region has 15 residues. Germline values: CDR1 LGHDT, CDR2 YNNKEL (reference sequence). The V segment lost 5 bases and the J segment 5 bases; nucleotides outside the gene matches: 10. CDR3 bases: TGTGCCAGCAGCATGGGGACAGGTGGGGGGGAGACCCAGTACTTC. This codes for CASSMGTGGGETQYF.

The chain couples TRBV10-1 to TRBJ2-1; 7 bases line up with TRBD1. The trim removed 3 bases at V and 2 bases at J, leaving 4 bases unmatched. The germline V gene has CDR1 WNHNN and CDR2 SYGVQD (reference sequence). The CDR3 is 15 residues long. The CDR3 here is CASSDNRGPYNEQFF. CDR3 sequence (DNA): TGCGCCAGCAGTGATAATAGGGGGCCCTACAATGAGCAGTTCTTC.

This sequence joins TRBV10-1 and TRBJ2-2; 9 positions agree with TRBD1. The CDR3 covers 16 residues. J lost 2 bases, V lost 5 bases, and 6 bases had no gene match. The germline CDR1 and CDR2 sequences are WNHNN and SYGVQD (reference sequence). CDR3 sequence: CASSSGQGINTGELFF. CDR3 nucleotide sequence: TGCGCCAGCAGTTCCGGACAGGGGATTAACACCGGGGAGCTGTTTTTT.

The rearrangement joins TRBV15 to TRBJ1-2; 7 nucleotides align to TRBD1. This CDR3 spans 16 amino acids. Trimming removed 0 bases from V and 3 bases from J; junction bases left unmatched: 7. Looked up from germline, CDR1 is LNHNV and CDR2 is YYDKDF (reference sequence). CDR3 sequence (DNA): TGTGCCACCAGCAGAGATCGAGGGGGCCTTGACTATGGCTACACCTTC. Its protein is CATSRDRGGLDYGYTF.

J is TRBJ1-1 and V is TRBV6-5, with TRBD1 matching over 9 bases. Per germline, CDR1 MNHEY and CDR2 SVGAGI. V shed 6 bases, J shed 6 bases, and the junction held 5 bases outside the gene matches. The CDR3 runs 13 residues. The CDR3 DNA follows: TGTGCCAGCAGACAGGGACAGGGCTCTGAAGCTTTCTTT. Translating it yields CASRQGQGSEAFF.

The rearrangement links TRBV5-4 to TRBJ2-1, with 8 bases identical to TRBD1. CDR1 SGHNT and CDR2 YYREEE come from the germline V gene (reference sequence). The CDR3 has 15 residues. V gave up 4 bases and J gave up 4 bases; unmatched junction bases: 7. The DNA for the CDR3 is TGTGCCAGCAGCCAGGGACAGGAGACATACAATGAGCAGTTCTTC. Protein sequence: CASSQGQETYNEQFF.

This clone was recorded once. This chain connects TRBV19 to TRBJ2-1; TRBD1 matches at 9 bases. Germline V gene lookup returns CDR1 LNHDA and CDR2 SQIVND (reference sequence). The CDR3 length is 13 residues. V shed 10 bases, J shed 5 bases, and the junction held 6 bases outside the gene matches. Here the CDR3 DNA reads TGTGCCATAGGGACAGGGTTTCACAATGAGCAGTTCTTC. Its translation is CAIGTGFHNEQFF.